These 11 T cell receptor beta chains originate from one sample sequenced in a study of monozygotic twins with inflammatory bowel disease. TCRdb re-analyzed the 5' RACE reads; it lists each CDR3 protein once, without DNA. This table holds just over 300,000 distinct CDR3 sequences. The sample taken for sequencing was blood. Receptors originate from a human donor with ulcerative colitis or Crohn's disease, or a healthy co-twin of an affected twin (not recorded which).

V is TRBV7-9 and J is TRBJ2-5. The CDR3 has 14 amino acids. CDR1 and CDR2 from the germline V gene are SEHNR and FQNEAQ (reference sequence). CDR3 loop: CASSRIVQQETQYF.

The chain couples TRBV24-1 to TRBJ1-5. This CDR3 spans 13 amino acids. Germline assignment: CDR1 KGHDR and CDR2 SFDVKD. This CDR3 is CATSDYRSQPQHF.

This chain connects TRBV4-3 to TRBJ2-5; lacking DNA, the TRBD2 call made by TCRdb goes unchecked. The CDR3 has 15 residues. Germline values: CDR1 LGHNA, CDR2 YSLEER. CDR3 protein: CASSQNIAGEVTQYF.

The genes are TRBV28 and TRBJ2-7. CDR1 and CDR2 from the germline V gene are MDHEN and SYDVKM. This CDR3 comprises 14 residues. CDR3 protein: CASSYQDSSYEQYF.

V usage is TRBV12-3 or TRBV12-4 and J usage is TRBJ2-5; TCRdb names TRBD2, which stays unverified in the absence of DNA. The CDR3 is 14 amino acids. The CDR3 region is CASSLSTTRKTQYF.

V usage is TRBV20-1 and J usage is TRBJ2-7. The CDR3 spans 14 residues. CDR1 is DFQATT, CDR2 SNEGSKA, per germline (reference sequence). The CDR3 loop is CSAATNRLWYEQYF.

The chain links TRBV24-1 to TRBJ1-4; TCRdb outputs TRBD1, but without DNA this stays unchecked. The CDR3 is 15 amino acids. The germline gives CDR1 KGHDR, CDR2 SFDVKD. CDR3 amino acids: CATRTSPGYNEKLFF.

The V and J genes are TRBV20-1 and TRBJ2-4. This CDR3 has 15 residues. Germline assignment: CDR1 DFQATT and CDR2 SNEGSKA (reference sequence). CDR3 residues: CSAREPLTNKNIQYF.

The CDR3 loop reads CASSFASGRTYEQYF. The rearrangement links TRBV6-5 to TRBJ2-7; with no DNA, the TCRdb D assignment of TRBD2 cannot be verified. This CDR3 has 15 amino acids. Germline-derived CDR1 and CDR2 are MNHEY and SVGAGI.

The chain carries TRBV7-9 and TRBJ2-3; TCRdb's D gene call, TRBD1, goes unchecked for lack of DNA. Germline V lookup: CDR1 SEHNR, CDR2 FQNEAQ (reference sequence). CDR3 length: 13 amino acids. The CDR3 region is CASRPGTTDTQYF.

The genes are TRBV18 and TRBJ2-7; absent DNA, TCRdb's TRBD2 call cannot be checked. CDR1 and CDR2 from the germline V gene are KGHSH and LQKENI. The CDR3 runs to 16 residues. The CDR3 protein is CASSPTTILSWRAVHF.